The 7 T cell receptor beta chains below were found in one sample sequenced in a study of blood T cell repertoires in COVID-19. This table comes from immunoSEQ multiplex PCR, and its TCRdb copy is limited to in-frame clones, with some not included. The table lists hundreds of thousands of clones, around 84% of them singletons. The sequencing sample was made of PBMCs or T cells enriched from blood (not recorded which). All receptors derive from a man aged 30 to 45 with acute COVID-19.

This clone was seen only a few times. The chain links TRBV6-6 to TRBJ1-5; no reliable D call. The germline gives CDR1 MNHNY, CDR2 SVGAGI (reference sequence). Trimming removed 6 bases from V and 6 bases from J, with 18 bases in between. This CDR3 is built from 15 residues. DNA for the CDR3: TGTGCCAGCAGCTCACTTAACGAACCGGGTCAGCCCCAGCATTTT. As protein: CASSSLNEPGQPQHF.

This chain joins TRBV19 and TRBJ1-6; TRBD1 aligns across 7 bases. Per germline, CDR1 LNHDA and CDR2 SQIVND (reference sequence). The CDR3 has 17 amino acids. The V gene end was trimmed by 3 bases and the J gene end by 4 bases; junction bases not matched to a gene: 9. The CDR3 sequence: CASSISLGQKYNSPLHF. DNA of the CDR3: TGTGCCAGTAGTATTTCTTTGGGACAGAAATATAATTCACCCCTCCACTTT.

This CDR3 reads CASSPLGKRELDEQFF. The CDR3 nucleotides are TGTGCCAGCAGCCCCCTGGGTAAGCGGGAGTTAGATGAGCAGTTCTTC. This chain uses TRBV2 with TRBJ2-1; 8 positions agree with TRBD2. Germline CDR1 is SNHLY and CDR2 is FYNNEI. Unmatched junction bases numbered 15, after V lost 6 bases and J lost 8 bases. The CDR3 totals 16 residues.

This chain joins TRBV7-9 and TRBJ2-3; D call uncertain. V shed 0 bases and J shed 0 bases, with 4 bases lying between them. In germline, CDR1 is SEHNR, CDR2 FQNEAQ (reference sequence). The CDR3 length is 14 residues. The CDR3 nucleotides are TGTGCCAGCAGCTTAGCGGGCAGCACAGATACGCAGTATTTT. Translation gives CASSLAGSTDTQYF.

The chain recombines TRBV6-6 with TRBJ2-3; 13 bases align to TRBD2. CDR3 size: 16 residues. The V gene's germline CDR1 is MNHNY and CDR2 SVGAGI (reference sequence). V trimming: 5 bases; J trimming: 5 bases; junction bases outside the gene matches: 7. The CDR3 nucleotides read TGTGCCAGCAGTCCAACTAGCGGGAGGGCTCGAGATACGCAGTATTTT. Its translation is CASSPTSGRARDTQYF.

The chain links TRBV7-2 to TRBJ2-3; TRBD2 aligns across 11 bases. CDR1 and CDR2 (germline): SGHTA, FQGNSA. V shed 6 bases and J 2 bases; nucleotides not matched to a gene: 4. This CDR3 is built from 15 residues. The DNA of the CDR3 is TGTGCCAGCAGGCTAGCGGGGGGTAACACAGATACGCAGTATTTT. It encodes CASRLAGGNTDTQYF.

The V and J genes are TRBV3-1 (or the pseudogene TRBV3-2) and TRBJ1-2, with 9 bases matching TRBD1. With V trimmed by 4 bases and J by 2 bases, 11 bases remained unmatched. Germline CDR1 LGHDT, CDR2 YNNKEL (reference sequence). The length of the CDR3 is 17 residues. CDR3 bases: TGTGCCAGCAGCCCTCGCGGGACAGGGAGCGGCAACTATGGCTACACCTTC. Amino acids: CASSPRGTGSGNYGYTF.